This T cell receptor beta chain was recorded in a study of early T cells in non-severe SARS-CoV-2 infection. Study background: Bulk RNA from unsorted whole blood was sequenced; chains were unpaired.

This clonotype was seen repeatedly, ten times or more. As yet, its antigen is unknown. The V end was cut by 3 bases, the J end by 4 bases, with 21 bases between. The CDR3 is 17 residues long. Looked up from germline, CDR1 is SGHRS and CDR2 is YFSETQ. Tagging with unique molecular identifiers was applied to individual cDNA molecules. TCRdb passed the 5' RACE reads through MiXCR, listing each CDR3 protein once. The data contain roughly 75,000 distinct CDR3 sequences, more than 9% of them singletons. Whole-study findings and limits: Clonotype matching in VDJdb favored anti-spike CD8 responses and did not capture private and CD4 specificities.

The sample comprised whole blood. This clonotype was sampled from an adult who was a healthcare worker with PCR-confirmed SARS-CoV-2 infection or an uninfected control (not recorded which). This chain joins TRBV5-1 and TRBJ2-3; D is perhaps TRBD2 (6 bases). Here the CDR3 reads CASSWDSRAGFSDTQYF. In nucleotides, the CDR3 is TGCGCCAGCAGCTGGGACTCCCGAGCTGGCTTTTCAGATACGCAGTATTTT.